One and the same sample provided the 11 T cell receptor beta chains below, sequenced in a study of T cell repertoires in cytomegalovirus infection. TCRdb re-derived calls from the reads in MiXCR, one entry per CDR3 protein. The table lists fewer than 300,000 distinct CDR3 sequences, over 20% of them singletons. Sequenced sample: PBMCs. The receptor set was obtained from a human donor in good health (CMV status not recorded). Some clones in this sample may be carry-over from other donors' samples.

This clonotype was observed at least ten times. V is TRBV6-5 and J is TRBJ2-2; no clear D gene. This CDR3 has 15 amino acids. The germline V gene has CDR1 MNHEY and CDR2 SVGAGI. V lost 2 bases and J 4 bases, leaving 11 bases between the germline ends. CDR3 coding DNA: TGTGCCAGCAGTTACCGCCCGGTAGGCACCGGGGAGCTGTTTTTT. This encodes CASSYRPVGTGELFF.

The gene calls are TRBV5-1 and TRBJ2-1, with 7 bases that match TRBD2. V was pared by 7 bases and J by 7 bases, with 8 bases of the junction left unmatched. CDR1 is SGHRS, CDR2 YFSETQ, per germline. This CDR3 spans 13 amino acids. CDR3: CASAGLVRNEQFF. The CDR3 DNA sequence: TGCGCCAGCGCAGGACTAGTCCGGAATGAGCAGTTCTTC.

This clonotype was observed a few times. The chain has TRBV11-2 and TRBJ2-2; no definite D call. Trimming took off 5 bases at V and 5 bases at J, with 12 bases between the two ends. This CDR3 comprises 14 residues. Germline values: CDR1 SGHAT, CDR2 FQNNGV. The CDR3 DNA reads TGTGCCAGCAGCCACGGCCGTAGGACCGGGGAGCTGTTTTTT. Encoded protein: CASSHGRRTGELFF.

This clonotype has only a few counts. The chain uses TRBV7-2 and TRBJ2-1; the D is unclear. Between the trimmed V and J ends, which lost 4 bases and 9 bases, there was a span of 7 bases. The CDR3 is made up of 11 amino acids. The germline V gene encodes CDR1 SGHTA and CDR2 FQGNSA. The CDR3, as DNA: TGTGCCAGCAGCTCAAGGCTTGAGCAGTTCTTC. It translates to CASSSRLEQFF.

This clonotype was detected only a few times. The rearrangement joins TRBV5-1 to TRBJ1-4; D ambiguous. V shed 1 base and J shed 7 bases, with 8 bases lying between them. The CDR3 covers 13 residues. Germline V gene data show CDR1 as SGHRS and CDR2 as YFSETQ. CDR3 DNA: TGCGCCAGCAGCTTGATGTACGGTGAAAAACTGTTTTTT. This encodes CASSLMYGEKLFF.

The chain uses TRBV20-1 and TRBJ2-1; D might be TRBD1 or TRBD2, each matching 6 bases. Germline-derived CDR1 and CDR2 are DFQATT and SNEGSKA (reference sequence). V was trimmed by 5 bases and J by 12 bases, leaving 17 bases between them. CDR3 length: 12 residues. The chain's CDR3 is CSAQGTAGGQFF. CDR3 nucleotide sequence: TGCAGTGCTCAGGGGACTGCCGGGGGGCAGTTCTTC.

This clonotype has more than one count but fewer than ten. In DNA, the CDR3 is TGCAGCGTTGGACTAGCGACACCCAATGAGCAGTTCTTC. Its protein product is CSVGLATPNEQFF. This rearrangement joins TRBV29-1 to TRBJ2-1; 8 bases are a match to TRBD2. V trimming: 4 bases; J trimming: 6 bases; junction bases outside the gene matches: 5. The CDR3 is made up of 13 amino acids. The germline V gene has CDR1 SQVTM and CDR2 ANQGSEA.

This clonotype was detected a few times. The rearrangement uses TRBV28 and TRBJ1-5; 7 bases map to TRBD1. With 5 bases clipped from V and 5 bases from J, the junction kept 0 bases outside the gene matches. This CDR3 region has 12 residues. Germline assignment: CDR1 MDHEN and CDR2 SYDVKM. The CDR3 spells CASSQGDQPQHF. The CDR3, as DNA: TGTGCCAGCAGTCAGGGGGATCAGCCCCAGCATTTT.

The chain combines TRBV28 with TRBJ2-6; D is ambiguous. Trimming shortened V by 3 bases and J by 5 bases, and 11 bases separated the two germline ends. Germline CDR1 reads MDHEN; CDR2 reads SYDVKM. The CDR3 length is 15 residues. CDR3 region: CASSFSGPRANVLTF. The CDR3 bases are TGTGCCAGCAGTTTCTCTGGGCCTAGGGCCAACGTCCTGACTTTC.

The rearrangement joins TRBV15 to TRBJ2-7; D unclear. CDR3 length equals 14 residues. V was trimmed by 5 bases and J by 4 bases, leaving 15 bases between them. Per the germline V gene, CDR1 is LNHNV and CDR2 is YYDKDF (reference sequence). The CDR3 region has the DNA TGTGCCACCAGCCTCGAGAACCCAAGTTACGAGCAGTACTTC. This codes for CATSLENPSYEQYF. The whole variable domain, remainder taken from reference TRBV15 and TRBJ2-7, is DAMVIQNPRYQVTQFGKPVTLSCSQTLNHNVMYWYQQKSSQAPKLLFHYYDKDFNNEADTPDNFQSRRPNTSFCFLDIRSPGLGDTAMYLCATSLENPSYEQYFGPGTRLTVT.

This clonotype occurred a few times. V is TRBV11-2 and J is TRBJ2-7; a possible D gene is TRBD2 (5 bases). Germline V gene data show CDR1 as SGHAT and CDR2 as FQNNGV. Trimming removed 1 base from V and 0 bases from J, with 16 bases in between. CDR3 length equals 17 residues. The CDR3 sequence: CASSLGRANSFSYEQYF. The CDR3 coding sequence is TGTGCCAGCAGCTTAGGGCGGGCGAATTCTTTCTCCTACGAGCAGTACTTC.